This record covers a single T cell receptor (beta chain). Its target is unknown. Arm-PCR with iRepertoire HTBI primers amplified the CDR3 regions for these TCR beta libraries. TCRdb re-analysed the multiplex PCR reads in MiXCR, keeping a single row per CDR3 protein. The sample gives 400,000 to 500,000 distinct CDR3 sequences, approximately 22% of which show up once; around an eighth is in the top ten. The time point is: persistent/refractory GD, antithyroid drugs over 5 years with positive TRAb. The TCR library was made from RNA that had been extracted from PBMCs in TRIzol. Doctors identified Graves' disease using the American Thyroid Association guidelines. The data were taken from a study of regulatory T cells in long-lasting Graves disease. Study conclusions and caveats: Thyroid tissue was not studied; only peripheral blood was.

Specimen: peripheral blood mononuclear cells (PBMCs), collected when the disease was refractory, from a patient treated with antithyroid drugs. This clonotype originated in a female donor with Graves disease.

The CDR3 protein is CSVDLLAGDNNEQFF. DNA for the CDR3: TGCAGCGTTGACTTACTAGCGGGAGACAACAATGAGCAGTTCTTC. This rearrangement joins TRBV29-1 to TRBJ2-1, with 11 bases fitting TRBD2. The CDR3 consists of 15 residues. The V and J ends lost 3 bases and 5 bases, in that order; junction bases with no gene match: 6. Germline CDR1 reads SQVTM; CDR2 reads ANQGSEA.